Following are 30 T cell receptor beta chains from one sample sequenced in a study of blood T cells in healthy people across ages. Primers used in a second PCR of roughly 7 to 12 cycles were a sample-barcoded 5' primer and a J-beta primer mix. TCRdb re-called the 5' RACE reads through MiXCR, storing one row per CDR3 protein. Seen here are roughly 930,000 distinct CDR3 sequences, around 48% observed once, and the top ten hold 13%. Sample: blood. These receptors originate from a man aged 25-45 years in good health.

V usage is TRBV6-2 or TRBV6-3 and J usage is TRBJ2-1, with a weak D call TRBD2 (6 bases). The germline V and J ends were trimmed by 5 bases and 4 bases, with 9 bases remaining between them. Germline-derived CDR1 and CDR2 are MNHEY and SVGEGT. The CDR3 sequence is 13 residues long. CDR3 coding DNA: TGTGCCAGCAGTGAGGGACTTTACAATGAGCAGTTCTTC. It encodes CASSEGLYNEQFF.

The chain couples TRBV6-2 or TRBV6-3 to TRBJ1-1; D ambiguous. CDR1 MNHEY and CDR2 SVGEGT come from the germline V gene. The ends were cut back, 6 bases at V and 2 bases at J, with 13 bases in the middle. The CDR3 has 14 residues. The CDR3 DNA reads TGTGCCAGCAGAAACGACGGTAGCAACACTGAAGCTTTCTTT. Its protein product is CASRNDGSNTEAFF.

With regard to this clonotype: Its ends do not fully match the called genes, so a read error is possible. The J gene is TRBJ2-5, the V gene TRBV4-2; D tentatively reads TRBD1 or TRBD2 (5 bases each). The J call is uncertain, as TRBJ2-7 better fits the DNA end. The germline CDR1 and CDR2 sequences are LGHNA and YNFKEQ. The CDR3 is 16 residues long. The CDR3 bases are TGTGCCAGCAACCAAGATCACGGGGCTGTGGCCTACGAGCAGTACTTC. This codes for CASNQDHGAVAYEQYF.

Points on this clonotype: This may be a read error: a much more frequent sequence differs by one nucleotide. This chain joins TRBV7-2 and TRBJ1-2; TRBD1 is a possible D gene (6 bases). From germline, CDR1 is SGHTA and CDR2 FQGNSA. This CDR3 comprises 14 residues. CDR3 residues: CASSTGGATYGCTF. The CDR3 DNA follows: TGTGCCAGCTCTACTGGGGGGGCTACCTATGGCTGCACCTTC.

Written as DNA, the CDR3 is TGTGCCAGCAGGGGACCTTGGGGAGGGGTGACGGCAGATACGCAGTATTTT. It is translated as CASRGPWGGVTADTQYF. The chain joins TRBV6-1 to TRBJ2-3, with 7 positions matching TRBD2. The CDR3 consists of 17 residues. The junction had 16 bases not matched to a gene; V was cut back by 6 bases and J by 4 bases. Germline V gene sequence: CDR1 MNHNS, CDR2 SASEGT.

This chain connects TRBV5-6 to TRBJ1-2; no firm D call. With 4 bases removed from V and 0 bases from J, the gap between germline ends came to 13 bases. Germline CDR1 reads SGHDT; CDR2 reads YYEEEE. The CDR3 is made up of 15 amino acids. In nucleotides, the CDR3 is TGTGCCAGCAGCCTCCCCGGGCGAGCTAACTATGGCTACACCTTC. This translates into CASSLPGRANYGYTF.

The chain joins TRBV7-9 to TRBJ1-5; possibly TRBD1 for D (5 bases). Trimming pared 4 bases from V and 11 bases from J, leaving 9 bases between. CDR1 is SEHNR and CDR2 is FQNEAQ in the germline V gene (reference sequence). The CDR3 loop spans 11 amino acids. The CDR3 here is CASSSGITQHF. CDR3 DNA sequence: TGTGCCAGCAGCTCAGGGATTACCCAGCATTTT.

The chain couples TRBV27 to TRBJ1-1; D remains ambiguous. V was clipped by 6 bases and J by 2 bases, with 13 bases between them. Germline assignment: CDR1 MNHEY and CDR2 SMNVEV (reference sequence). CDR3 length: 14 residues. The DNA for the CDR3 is TGTGCCAGCAGCCAGGAGCCCGGTAACACTGAAGCTTTCTTT. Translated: CASSQEPGNTEAFF.

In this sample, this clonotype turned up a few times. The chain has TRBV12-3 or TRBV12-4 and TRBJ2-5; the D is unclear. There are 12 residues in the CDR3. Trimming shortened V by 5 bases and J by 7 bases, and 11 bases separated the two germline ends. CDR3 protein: CASSPNGVTQYF. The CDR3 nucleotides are TGTGCCAGCAGTCCGAATGGAGTGACCCAGTACTTC.

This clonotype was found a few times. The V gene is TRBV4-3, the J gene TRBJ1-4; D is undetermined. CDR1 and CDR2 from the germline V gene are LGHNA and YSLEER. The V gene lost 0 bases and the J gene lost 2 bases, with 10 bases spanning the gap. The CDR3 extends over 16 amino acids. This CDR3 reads CASSQDSVRTNEKLFF. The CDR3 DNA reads TGCGCCAGCAGCCAAGATTCAGTCCGGACTAATGAAAAACTGTTTTTT.

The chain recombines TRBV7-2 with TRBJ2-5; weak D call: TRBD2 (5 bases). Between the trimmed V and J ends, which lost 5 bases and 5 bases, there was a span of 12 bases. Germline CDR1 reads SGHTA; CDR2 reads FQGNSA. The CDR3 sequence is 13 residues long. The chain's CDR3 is CASSRYSEETQYF. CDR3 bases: TGTGCCAGCAGCCGATATAGCGAGGAGACCCAGTACTTC. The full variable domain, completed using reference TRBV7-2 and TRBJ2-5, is GAGVSQSPSNKVTEKGKDVELRCDPISGHTALYWYRQSLGQGLEFLIYFQGNSAPDKSGLPSDRFSAERTGGSVSTLTIQRTQQEDSAVYLCASSRYSEETQYFGPGTRLLVL.

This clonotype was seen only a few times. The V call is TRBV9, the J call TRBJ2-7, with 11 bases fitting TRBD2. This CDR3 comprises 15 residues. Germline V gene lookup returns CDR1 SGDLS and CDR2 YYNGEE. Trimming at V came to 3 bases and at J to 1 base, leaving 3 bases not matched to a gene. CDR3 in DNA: TGTGCCAGCAGCGGGGGACTAGCGGCATCCTACGAGCAGTACTTC. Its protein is CASSGGLAASYEQYF.

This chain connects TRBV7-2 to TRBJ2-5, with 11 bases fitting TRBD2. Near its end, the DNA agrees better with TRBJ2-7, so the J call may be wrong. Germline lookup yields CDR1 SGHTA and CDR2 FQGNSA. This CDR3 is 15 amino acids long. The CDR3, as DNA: TGTGCCAGCAGCACAGAGACTAGCGGGGAGGACGAGCAGTACTTC. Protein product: CASSTETSGEDEQYF.

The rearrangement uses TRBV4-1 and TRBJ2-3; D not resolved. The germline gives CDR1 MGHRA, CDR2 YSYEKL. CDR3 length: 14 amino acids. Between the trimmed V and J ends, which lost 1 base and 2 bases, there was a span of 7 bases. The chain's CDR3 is CASSQGLNTDTQYF. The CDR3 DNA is TGCGCCAGCAGCCAAGGCCTTAACACAGATACGCAGTATTTT.

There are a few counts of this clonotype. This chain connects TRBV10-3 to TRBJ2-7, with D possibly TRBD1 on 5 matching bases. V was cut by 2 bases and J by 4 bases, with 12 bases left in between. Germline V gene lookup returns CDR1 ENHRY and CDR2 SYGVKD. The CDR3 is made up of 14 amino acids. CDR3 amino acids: CAISENTDRYEQYF. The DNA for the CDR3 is TGTGCCATCAGTGAGAATACCGACAGATACGAGCAGTACTTC.

CDR3 in amino acids: CASSSALNYGYTF. CDR3 DNA: TGTGCCAGCAGCTCGGCCCTTAACTATGGCTACACCTTC. This chain joins TRBV7-2 and TRBJ1-2; the D is unclear. Looked up from germline, CDR1 is SGHTA and CDR2 is FQGNSA. Trimming took off 4 bases at V and 1 base at J, with 7 bases between the two ends. CDR3 length: 13 residues.

The CDR3 region is CASSLKRGVKNIQYF. The CDR3 DNA sequence: TGTGCCAGCAGTTTAAAGCGGGGAGTAAAAAACATTCAGTACTTC. The chain is built from TRBV28 and TRBJ2-4, with TRBD2 matching 7 bases. This CDR3 has 15 amino acids. Germline CDR1 and CDR2: MDHEN and SYDVKM. J lost 4 bases, V lost 2 bases, and 5 bases had no gene match.

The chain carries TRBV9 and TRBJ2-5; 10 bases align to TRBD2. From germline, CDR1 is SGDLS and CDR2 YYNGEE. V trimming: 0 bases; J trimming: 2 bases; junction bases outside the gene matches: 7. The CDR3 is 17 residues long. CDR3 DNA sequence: TGTGCCAGCAGCGTAGGTATTAGCGGGGGGTCACAAGAGACCCAGTACTTC. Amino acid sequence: CASSVGISGGSQETQYF.

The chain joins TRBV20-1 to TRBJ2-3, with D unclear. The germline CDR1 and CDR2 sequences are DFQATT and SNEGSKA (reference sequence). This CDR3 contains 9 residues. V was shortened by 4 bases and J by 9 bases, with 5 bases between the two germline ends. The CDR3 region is CSAIGTQYF. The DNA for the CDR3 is TGCAGTGCTATAGGCACGCAGTATTTT.

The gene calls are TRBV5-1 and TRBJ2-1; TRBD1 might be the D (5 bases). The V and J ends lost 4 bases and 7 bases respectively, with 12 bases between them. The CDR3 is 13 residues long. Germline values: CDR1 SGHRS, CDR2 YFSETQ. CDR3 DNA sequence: TGCGCCAGCAGCGTGGAAGGGGTAAATGAGCAGTTCTTC. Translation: CASSVEGVNEQFF.

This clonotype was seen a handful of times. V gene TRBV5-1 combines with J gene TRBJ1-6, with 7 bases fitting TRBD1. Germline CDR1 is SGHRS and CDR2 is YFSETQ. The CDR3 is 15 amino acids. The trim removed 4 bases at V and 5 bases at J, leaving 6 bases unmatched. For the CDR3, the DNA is TGCGCCAGCAGCCCCGGACAGGATGATAATTCACCCCTCCACTTT. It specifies CASSPGQDDNSPLHF.

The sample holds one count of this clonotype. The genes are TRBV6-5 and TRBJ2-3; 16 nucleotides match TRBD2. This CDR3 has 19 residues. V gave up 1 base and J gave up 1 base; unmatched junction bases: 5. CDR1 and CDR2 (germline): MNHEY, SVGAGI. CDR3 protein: CASSYFGTSGGAGTDTQYF. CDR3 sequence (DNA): TGTGCCAGCAGTTACTTCGGGACTAGCGGGGGGGCAGGCACAGATACGCAGTATTTT.

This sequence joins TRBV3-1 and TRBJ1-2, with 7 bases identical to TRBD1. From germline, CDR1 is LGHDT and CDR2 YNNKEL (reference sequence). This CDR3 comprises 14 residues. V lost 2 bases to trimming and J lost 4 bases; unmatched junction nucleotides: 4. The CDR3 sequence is CASSQQGQAYGYTF. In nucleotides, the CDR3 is TGTGCCAGCAGCCAACAAGGACAGGCCTATGGCTACACCTTC.

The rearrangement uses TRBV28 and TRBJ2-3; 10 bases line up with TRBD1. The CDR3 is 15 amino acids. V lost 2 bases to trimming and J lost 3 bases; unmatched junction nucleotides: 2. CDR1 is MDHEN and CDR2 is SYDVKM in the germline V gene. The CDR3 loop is CASSLGTGETDTQYF. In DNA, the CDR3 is TGTGCCAGCAGTTTAGGGACAGGGGAAACAGATACGCAGTATTTT.

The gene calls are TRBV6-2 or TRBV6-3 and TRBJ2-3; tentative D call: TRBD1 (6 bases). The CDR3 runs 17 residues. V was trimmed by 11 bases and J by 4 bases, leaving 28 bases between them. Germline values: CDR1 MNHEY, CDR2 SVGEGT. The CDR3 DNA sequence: TGTGCCCGCTCTCCCGGGATGGGGGCTCCTCGCGCAGATACGCAGTATTTT. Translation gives CARSPGMGAPRADTQYF.

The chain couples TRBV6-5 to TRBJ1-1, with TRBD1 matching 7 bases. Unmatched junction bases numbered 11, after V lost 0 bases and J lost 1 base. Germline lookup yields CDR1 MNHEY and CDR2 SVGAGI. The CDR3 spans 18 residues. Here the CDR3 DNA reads TGTGCCAGCAGTTACTCGTATGTCCAGGGGGTTTGGAACACTGAAGCTTTCTTT. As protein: CASSYSYVQGVWNTEAFF.

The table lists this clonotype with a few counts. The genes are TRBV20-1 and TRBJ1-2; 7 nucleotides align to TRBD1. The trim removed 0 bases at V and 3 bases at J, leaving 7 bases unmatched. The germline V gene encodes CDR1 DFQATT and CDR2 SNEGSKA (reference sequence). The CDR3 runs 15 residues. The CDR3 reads CSARDRQGEYYGYTF. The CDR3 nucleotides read TGCAGTGCTAGAGATAGGCAGGGGGAATACTATGGCTACACCTTC.

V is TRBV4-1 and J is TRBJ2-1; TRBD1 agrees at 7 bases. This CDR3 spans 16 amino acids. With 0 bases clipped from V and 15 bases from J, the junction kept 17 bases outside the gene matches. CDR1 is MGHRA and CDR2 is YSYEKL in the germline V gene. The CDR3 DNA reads TGCGCCAGCAGCCAAGATAGTAGTGGTAGGGGGCATGTGTTGTTCTTC. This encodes CASSQDSSGRGHVLFF.

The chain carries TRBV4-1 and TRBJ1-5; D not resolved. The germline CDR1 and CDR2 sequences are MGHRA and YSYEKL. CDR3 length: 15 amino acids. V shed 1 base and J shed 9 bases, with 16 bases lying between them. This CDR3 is CASSQAPGLAGPQHF. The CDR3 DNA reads TGCGCCAGCAGCCAAGCCCCTGGACTCGCAGGGCCCCAGCATTTT.

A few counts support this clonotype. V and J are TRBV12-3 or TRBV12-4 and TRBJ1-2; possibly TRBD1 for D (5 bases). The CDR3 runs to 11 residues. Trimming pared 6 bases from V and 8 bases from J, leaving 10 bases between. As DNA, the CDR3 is TGTGCCAGCAGCGGGACGGTCGGCTACACCTTC. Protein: CASSGTVGYTF.